These 28 T cell receptor beta chains originate from one sample sequenced in a study of T-cell reconstitution after alpha-beta-depleted transplantation in children. Molecular barcoding with unique molecular identifiers was used for the TCRbeta library. TCRdb ran MiXCR on the PCR reads and lists one entry per CDR3 protein. Among a few hundred thousand distinct CDR3 sequences, roughly 43% were seen once, and the ten largest hold approximately 30%. This specimen was PBMCs, taken before TCRalphabeta/CD19-depleted stem cell transplant. Receptors were obtained from a girl aged 2 to 10 with aplastic anemia, due to receive a stem cell transplant.

This clonotype was seen only once. The genes are TRBV20-1 and TRBJ1-5, with unresolved D. The CDR3 spans 15 residues. Germline assignment: CDR1 DFQATT and CDR2 SNEGSKA (reference sequence). Trimming cost V 0 bases and J 2 bases, with 11 bases left between them. The CDR3 protein is CSAREGGAGNQPQHF. The CDR3 coding sequence is TGCAGTGCTAGAGAAGGAGGAGCGGGCAATCAGCCCCAGCATTTT.

Ten or more counts support this clonotype. V gene TRBV12-3 or TRBV12-4 combines with J gene TRBJ1-4; possibly TRBD1 for D (5 bases). The CDR3 covers 17 residues. Trimming removed 7 bases at V and 0 bases at J, with 18 bases between. The CDR3 nucleotides read TGTGCCAGCACCTATAACAGTGGGACCACAACTAATGAAAAACTGTTTTTT. This translates into CASTYNSGTTTNEKLFF.

A few counts support this clonotype. V is TRBV11-2 and J is TRBJ2-5; D not resolved. There are 14 residues in the CDR3. Germline CDR1 is SGHAT and CDR2 is FQNNGV. Between the trimmed V and J ends, which lost 4 bases and 5 bases, there was a span of 14 bases. The CDR3 bases are TGTGCCAGCAGCTCTGTAGGCCCTCCGGAGACCCAGTACTTC. It is translated as CASSSVGPPETQYF.

In this sample, this clonotype turned up a few times. The V and J genes are TRBV6-5 and TRBJ2-7; TRBD1 aligns across 9 bases. In germline, CDR1 is MNHEY, CDR2 SVGAGI. The CDR3 is 16 residues long. The trim removed 4 bases at V and 5 bases at J, leaving 12 bases unmatched. The CDR3 sequence is CASSSTLGTGWDEQYF. In nucleotides, the CDR3 is TGTGCCAGCAGTTCCACTCTTGGGACAGGGTGGGACGAGCAGTACTTC.

Turning to this clonotype: At one boundary the junction diverges from the germline segment, which might be a read error. This chain connects TRBV5-5 to TRBJ2-1; 11 bases line up with TRBD2. The CDR3 consists of 16 residues. Germline V CDR1 and CDR2: SGHKS, YYEKEE (reference sequence). The CDR3 DNA reads TGCGCCAGCAGTTTTGATACTAGCGGGAGTGTGAATGAGCAGTTCTTC. This gives the protein CASSFDTSGSVNEQFF.

The gene calls are TRBV20-1 and TRBJ2-2; the D is unclear. Trimming pared 0 bases from V and 1 base from J, leaving 12 bases between. Per the germline V gene, CDR1 is DFQATT and CDR2 is SNEGSKA (reference sequence). The CDR3 runs to 16 residues. Here the CDR3 reads CSARDRLNRNTGELFF. CDR3 sequence (DNA): TGCAGTGCTAGAGATCGGTTAAACAGGAACACCGGGGAGCTGTTTTTT.

This clonotype was counted a few times. The chain carries TRBV6-2 or TRBV6-3 and TRBJ2-7, with TRBD2 matching over 8 bases. This CDR3 is built from 17 residues. The germline V gene has CDR1 MNHEY and CDR2 SVGEGT. The V segment lost 4 bases and the J segment 3 bases; nucleotides outside the gene matches: 14. The CDR3 coding sequence is TGTGCCAGCAGTTCCCTACTAGCGGAGCGCGTAGGCTACGAGCAGTACTTC. Residues: CASSSLLAERVGYEQYF.

In this sample, this clonotype turned up many times. The J gene is TRBJ2-3, the V gene TRBV3-1, with a tentative D call TRBD2 (6 bases). V lost 1 base, J lost 3 bases, and 20 bases lay in between. This CDR3 contains 18 residues. CDR1 is LGHDT, CDR2 YNNKEL, per germline (reference sequence). CDR3 nucleotide sequence: TGTGCCAGCAGCCAAGGAATTGCGGTGGCGGGAACAACAGATACGCAGTATTTT. As protein: CASSQGIAVAGTTDTQYF.

The CDR3 DNA reads as TGCAGTGCCCCGGGACTACCTTATTACGAGCAGTACTTC. Amino acids: CSAPGLPYYEQYF. This chain uses TRBV20-1 with TRBJ2-7; TRBD2 aligns across 7 bases. The CDR3 consists of 13 residues. The ends lost 6 bases at V and 4 bases at J; junction bases unmatched: 9. Germline assignment: CDR1 DFQATT and CDR2 SNEGSKA (reference sequence).

This clonotype occurred many times. The V and J genes are TRBV25-1 and TRBJ2-2; the D is unclear. The CDR3 is 18 residues long. Germline CDR1 reads MGHDK; CDR2 reads SYGVNS. Trimming removed 4 bases from V and 0 bases from J, with 18 bases in between. The CDR3 DNA sequence: TGTGCCAGCAGTGTTGATGAGCCGGGCACAGCGAACACCGGGGAGCTGTTTTTT. Amino acids: CASSVDEPGTANTGELFF.

In its sample, this clonotype was seen a few times. CDR3 protein: CASSPLESQSDTQYF. CDR3 nucleotides: TGTGCCAGCAGTCCCCTCGAGTCACAGTCAGATACGCAGTATTTT. The chain employs TRBV28 and TRBJ2-3; D gene unclear. The germline V and J ends were trimmed by 5 bases and 4 bases, with 16 bases remaining between them. Germline CDR1 is MDHEN and CDR2 is SYDVKM. This CDR3 has 15 residues.

The chain carries TRBV29-1 and TRBJ2-3, with 10 bases that match TRBD2. Germline CDR1 SQVTM, CDR2 ANQGSEA. The CDR3 sequence is 14 residues long. Unmatched junction bases numbered 9, after V lost 4 bases and J lost 8 bases. The CDR3 nucleotides are TGCAGCGTTGCCATGGTAGCGGGAGGAGGTACGCAGTATTTT. Translating gives CSVAMVAGGGTQYF.

This clonotype showed up just once. The V and J genes are TRBV7-3 and TRBJ2-1; D is possibly TRBD1 or TRBD2 (5 bases each). The CDR3 totals 15 residues. Deletions cut 4 bases from V and 4 bases from J, with 14 bases between. Germline V gene data show CDR1 as SGHTA and CDR2 as FQGTGA. CDR3 amino acids: CASSWGTSWYNEQFF. CDR3 nucleotides: TGTGCCAGCAGCTGGGGGACCTCTTGGTACAATGAGCAGTTCTTC.

The chain links TRBV5-1 to TRBJ2-3; 14 bases match TRBD2. The CDR3 runs to 19 residues. After removal of 4 bases from V and 4 bases from J, the junction contained 14 bases not matched to a gene. CDR1 and CDR2 (germline): SGHRS, YFSETQ. CDR3 protein: CASSPVIPGTSGSSDTQYF. DNA of the CDR3: TGCGCCAGCAGCCCAGTCATTCCCGGGACTAGCGGGAGCTCAGATACGCAGTATTTT.

This clonotype has a count of ten or more. This rearrangement joins TRBV20-1 to TRBJ1-5; 7 bases agree with TRBD1. J was trimmed by 2 bases and V by 7 bases; bases with no gene match: 8. The CDR3 covers 14 residues. Per the germline V gene, CDR1 is DFQATT and CDR2 is SNEGSKA (reference sequence). Written as DNA, the CDR3 is TGCAGTGTTCTAGGGGGCAGAGGCAATCAGCCCCAGCATTTT. This codes for CSVLGGRGNQPQHF.

In this sample, this clonotype turned up many times. The chain joins TRBV28 to TRBJ2-4; TRBD2 agrees at 7 bases. The ends lost 7 bases at V and 1 base at J; junction bases unmatched: 1. In germline, CDR1 is MDHEN, CDR2 SYDVKM. The CDR3 is 13 residues long. The CDR3 reads CASTGGAKNIQYF. The CDR3, as DNA: TGTGCCAGCACCGGGGGGGCCAAAAACATTCAGTACTTC.

The J gene is TRBJ1-2, the V gene TRBV5-4, with D tentatively TRBD1 (5 bases). Trimming stripped 3 bases from V and 4 bases from J, with 19 bases between. CDR1 and CDR2 (germline): SGHNT, YYREEE (reference sequence). The CDR3 has 16 amino acids. The CDR3 bases are TGTGCCAGCAGCTGGGGCGGGGCCACATACCCCTATGGCTACACCTTC. This sequence encodes CASSWGGATYPYGYTF. Using reference TRBV5-4 and TRBJ1-2 for the parts outside the CDR3, the full variable domain is ETGVTQSPTHLIKTRGQQVTLRCSSQSGHNTVSWYQQALGQGPQFIFQYYREEENGRGNFPPRFSGLQFPNYSSELNVNALELDDSALYLCASSWGGATYPYGYTFGSGTRLTVV.

This clonotype came up many times. V is TRBV11-2 and J is TRBJ2-3, with TRBD2 matching 15 bases. Trimming at V came to 1 base and at J to 2 bases, leaving 4 bases not matched to a gene. The germline V gene encodes CDR1 SGHAT and CDR2 FQNNGV. The CDR3 has 18 residues. CDR3 region: CASSLVGLAGGTTDTQYF. CDR3 DNA sequence: TGTGCCAGCAGCTTAGTGGGACTAGCGGGAGGTACCACAGATACGCAGTATTTT.

The genes are TRBV20-1 and TRBJ1-1; TRBD1 aligns across 11 bases. V lost 5 bases to trimming and J lost 5 bases; unmatched junction nucleotides: 4. Germline-derived CDR1 and CDR2 are DFQATT and SNEGSKA (reference sequence). The CDR3 runs 13 residues. This chain's CDR3 is CSAGTGGMTEAFF. In nucleotides, the CDR3 is TGCAGTGCTGGGACAGGGGGGATGACTGAAGCTTTCTTT.

This clonotype was observed at least ten times. This chain uses TRBV5-1 with TRBJ2-1; the D gene is possibly TRBD2 (6 bases). The ends were cut back, 1 base at V and 9 bases at J, with 20 bases in the middle. The germline CDR1 and CDR2 sequences are SGHRS and YFSETQ. The CDR3 sequence is 16 residues long. CDR3 DNA: TGCGCCAGCAGCTTGCTAGCGCATCAAGCTCTAACTGAGCAGTTCTTC. Amino acids: CASSLLAHQALTEQFF.

This sequence joins TRBV20-1 and TRBJ2-5; D perhaps matches TRBD2 (7 bases). Germline V lookup: CDR1 DFQATT, CDR2 SNEGSKA (reference sequence). The germline V and J ends were trimmed by 7 bases and 1 base, with 16 bases remaining between them. The length of the CDR3 is 14 residues. The CDR3 sequence: CSGGRREGQETQYF. DNA for the CDR3: TGCAGTGGGGGGCGAAGGGAGGGCCAAGAGACCCAGTACTTC.

This clonotype was counted a single time. The chain joins TRBV15 to TRBJ2-7, with a tentative D call TRBD2 (5 bases). The CDR3 totals 14 residues. Per the germline V gene, CDR1 is LNHNV and CDR2 is YYDKDF (reference sequence). Deletions cut 2 bases from V and 2 bases from J, with 10 bases between. The CDR3 reads CATSRYGDPYEQYF. DNA for the CDR3: TGTGCCACCAGCAGATACGGGGATCCCTACGAGCAGTACTTC.

The J gene is TRBJ2-3, the V gene TRBV5-6; possible D gene TRBD1, 5 bases. The V gene lost 4 bases and the J gene lost 4 bases, with 22 bases spanning the gap. Germline V lookup: CDR1 SGHDT, CDR2 YYEEEE. This CDR3 has 17 amino acids. CDR3 sequence reads: CASSLKWGPKFSDTQYF. CDR3 coding DNA: TGTGCCAGCAGCCTGAAGTGGGGCCCCAAATTTTCAGATACGCAGTATTTT.

This clonotype was recorded at least ten times. This chain's CDR3 is CASSGGVTNEKLFF. The DNA of the CDR3 is TGCGCCAGCAGCGGTGGAGTGACTAATGAAAAACTGTTTTTT. The chain couples TRBV5-1 to TRBJ1-4; D gene unclear. Germline values: CDR1 SGHRS, CDR2 YFSETQ. The V end lost 4 bases, the J end lost 2 bases, and 9 bases lay between the germline ends. This CDR3 is built from 14 residues.

This clonotype came up once. The chain has TRBV7-2 and TRBJ2-1; D is possibly TRBD1 (6 bases). The V and J ends lost 5 bases and 2 bases respectively, with 10 bases between them. Germline CDR1 reads SGHTA; CDR2 reads FQGNSA. The CDR3 is made up of 14 amino acids. The CDR3 region is CASSAGVPYNEQFF. Written as DNA, the CDR3 is TGTGCCAGCAGCGCAGGGGTCCCCTACAATGAGCAGTTCTTC.

The chain uses TRBV28 and TRBJ2-5; the match to TRBD2 covers 7 bases. Germline lookup yields CDR1 MDHEN and CDR2 SYDVKM. The CDR3 has 18 residues. Trimming cost V 1 base and J 1 base; bases outside gene matches: 12. The chain's CDR3 is CASSLSPGVAGIQETQYF. CDR3 sequence (DNA): TGTGCCAGCAGTTTATCCCCCGGGGTAGCGGGTATCCAAGAGACCCAGTACTTC.

V gene TRBV20-1 combines with J gene TRBJ2-1; TRBD2 agrees at 9 bases. This CDR3 spans 15 amino acids. Germline CDR1 DFQATT, CDR2 SNEGSKA (reference sequence). Unmatched junction bases numbered 9, after V lost 6 bases and J lost 3 bases. For the CDR3, the DNA is TGCAGTGCCCGCCTTAGACTAGCGGACTACAATGAGCAGTTCTTC. It is translated as CSARLRLADYNEQFF.

This clonotype was observed a handful of times. The chain is built from TRBV7-9 and TRBJ2-5, with 9 bases aligning to TRBD2. After removal of 4 bases from V and 2 bases from J, the junction contained 5 bases not matched to a gene. This CDR3 has 15 residues. Germline CDR1 reads SEHNR; CDR2 reads FQNEAQ (reference sequence). CDR3 sequence: CASSSSGDNQETQYF. CDR3 DNA sequence: TGTGCCAGCAGCTCTAGCGGGGATAATCAAGAGACCCAGTACTTC.